This T cell receptor (beta chain) originates from a study of T cell changes during pregnancy in multiple sclerosis. Assay: immunoSEQ multiplex PCR; the TCRdb copy retains only in-frame clones and omits some. The table records 20,000 to 30,000 clones, about 88% of them present only once. The germline V gene has CDR1 SEHNR and CDR2 FQNEAQ (reference sequence). This CDR3 is 14 amino acids long. V was trimmed by 4 bases and J by 2 bases, leaving 10 bases between them. The clonotype comes from a female donor in good health, enrolled as a control in a pregnancy study. This specimen consisted of CD8+ T cells from peripheral blood mononuclear cells, obtained in the third trimester of pregnancy. This chain joins TRBV7-9 and TRBJ2-3; D might be TRBD2 (6 bases). The CDR3 nucleotides read TGTGCCAGCAGCTCGACTAGATACACAGATACGCAGTATTTT. This gives the protein CASSSTRYTDTQYF.